This T cell receptor (beta chain) was identified during a study of molecular identifiers for immune sequencing clone quantification. General study points: Whereas clones above 20 RNA copies held under 1% of naive-cell molecules, they held over 97% of effector molecules. Jurkat TCR RNA from one cell was spiked into around 1 million naive cells, and it was reportedly detectable there.

To note about this clonotype: As yet, its antigen is unknown. This is likely a read error, given that the CDR3 carries no conserved phenylalanine or tryptophan at its end.

Sorting was used to obtain naive CD8 T cells (CD8+CD4-CCR7+CD45RA+). The CDR3 is made up of 12 amino acids. The germline CDR1 and CDR2 sequences are SGHRS and YFSETQ. V gave up 4 bases and J gave up 4 bases, with 6 bases separating them. Preparation of the bulk TCR libraries relied on previously described methods and listed TCR primers. TCRdb processed the PCR reads anew with MiXCR; each CDR3 protein has one entry. This table holds a few hundred thousand distinct CDR3 sequences, 24% found once. This sequence was found in a human donor in good health. Some libraries in this study had Jurkat cell RNA spiked in. Sequencing was performed on naive CD8+ T cells from blood, with Jurkat cell RNA spiked in. As to subset: FACS-sorted CD8+CD4-CCR7+CD45RA+ naive T cells. This chain connects TRBV5-1 to TRBJ2-1; D gene unclear. The CDR3 DNA reads TGCGCCAGCAGCCTTGAGTACAATGAGCAGTTCGTC. This encodes CASSLEYNEQFV.